This T cell receptor (beta chain) was profiled in a study of human T cells and chemical hapten exposure. Study results and limitations: Controls formed significantly fewer large CDR3 similarity clusters than expanded TCRs did.

Library construction involved attaching unique molecular identifiers to individual cDNA molecules, which allowed quantitative, reproducible TCR counting. Using its own MiXCR run on the RACE reads, TCRdb lists one record per CDR3 protein. Of some 360,000 distinct CDR3 sequences listed, 4.5% to 6% were seen once; the top ten hold 2.6%. There are 13 residues in the CDR3. Germline V gene sequence: CDR1 MDHEN, CDR2 SYDVKM. V gave up 3 bases and J gave up 1 base, with 7 bases separating them. Many counts were recorded for this clonotype. Its antigen is still unknown. Time point denoted: pre-sensitization, week 0. The treatment: therapeutic diphenylcyclopropenone sensitization with weekly scalp DPC.

The J gene is TRBJ2-7, the V gene TRBV28; D gene ambiguous. The sample in question was whole blood, obtained in connection with sensitization to the hapten diphenylcyclopropenone (DPC). The source of this sequence is a woman aged 45-60 years with alopecia areata. Some clones in this sample may be carry-over from other donors' samples. CDR3 loop: CASSLASSYEQYF. In DNA, the CDR3 is TGTGCCAGCAGTTTGGCCTCTTCCTACGAGCAGTACTTC.